The source of this T cell receptor (beta chain) is a study of T cells after yellow fever vaccination (dated by TCRdb to the late 2010s). As for the study more broadly: Libraries from fractions with low cell numbers were prepared with the SMART-Seq v4 Ultra Low Input RNA kit. Bulk TCR alpha and beta repertoires were sequenced longitudinally to track T-cell clones before and after primary and booster YFV17D yellow fever vaccination. The cohort comprised two healthy male donors, one aged 18 to 29 and one aged 30 to 40 years. Blood samples were taken at several timepoints before and after primary and secondary immunization, and bulk PBMC replicates and cell subsets were isolated. Overall results and qualifications from the work: Computational filtering was required because FACS-sorted repertoires could contain abundant contaminating clonotypes from the bulk population. A small share of clonotypes occurred in both CD4 and CD8 compartments, likely arising from convergent recombination. Most clones expanded after primary vaccination (roughly 96% of CD4 and roughly 91% of CD8) were re-detected after the booster, suggesting that broad memory maintenance occurred. Because the study included only a couple of donors, the extent to which the findings can be generalized is limited. The secondary T-cell response was found to be weaker but faster than the primary response, with a peak reached on day 5 rather than on day 15.

The treatment or condition label, as the study defines it: live attenuated yellow fever vaccine strain. A standard Ficoll-Paque protocol was used to isolate PBMCs from peripheral blood. Dynabeads CD4 and CD8 positive selection kits were used to isolate the CD4 and CD8 T-cell fractions. TriZol was used to extract RNA from bulk PBMCs, from CD4 and CD8 fractions, and from dextramer-positive and dextramer-negative fractions. Looking up the germline V gene (reference sequence) yields CDR1 DFQATT and CDR2 SNEGSKA. Trimming takes 0 bases from V and 3 bases from J, and the germline ends sit 12 bases apart. Measured from the cysteine to the phenylalanine, the CDR3 is 15 residues long. Of the read, only the CDR3 DNA is kept; its 45 bases are in frame from base 1. This clonotype appeared a few times. Its antigen remains undetermined. There are no base qualities to consult, and no much larger clone falls within one base.

TCR cDNA was synthesized by 5'RACE template switching, which introduced a universal primer site and unique molecular identifiers. cDNA synthesis was primed from both the TCR alpha and TCR beta constant segments. Library amplification involved two PCR steps, and the second step added sample barcodes and sequencing adapters. Libraries were sequenced on Illumina HiSeq 2500 (2x100 bp) or NovaSeq (2x150 bp). Per the authors' processing: MIGEC handled demultiplexing of reads and collapsing into UMI consensus sequences, while MiXCR performed V(D)J alignment. Vaccine-responding clonotypes were defined with edgeR using replicate PBMC samples, requiring FDR below 0.01 and a log2 fold change above 5 up to day 15. CD4 or CD8 identity was assigned to each bulk clonotype according to whether the clonotype was present at higher abundance in the sequenced CD4 repertoire or the sequenced CD8 repertoire. In TCRdb, the public reads were trimmed at Q25 with fastp and aligned with MiXCR, with productive beta chains retained. Here each entry gathers all rows of one CDR3 protein and keeps the most common genes and DNA. The V and J calls and clone size come from TCRdb's table, not from the authors' own analysis. The sample records 170,000 or so distinct CDR3 sequences, roughly 6.4% of which are singletons. The top ten clones comprise roughly 3% of the sample.

Recombination joined TRBV20-1 with TRBJ2-1; the D gene cannot be named for sure. The sequenced sample was CD4+ T cells sorted from PBMCs, obtained on the day of the first yellow fever vaccination. The TCR comes from a man in his late teens or twenties who received the YFV17D yellow fever vaccine. Read as DNA, the sequence is TGCAGTGCTAGAGATCCAAGGACGGGCTACAATGAGCAGTTCTTC. It translates to CSARDPRTGYNEQFF.